These T cell receptor beta chains were read from a single sample in a study of blood T cell repertoires in COVID-19. The protocol was immunoSEQ multiplex PCR, while the TCRdb copy is restricted to in-frame clones and leaves out a portion. The sample has 300,000 to 400,000 clones; 85% are singletons. Sample: peripheral blood. These receptors were collected from a human donor in a cohort sampled during active COVID-19. CDR3s include the opening cysteine and the closing phenylalanine or tryptophan. The D gene is left open where the match is weak. Rows may omit the clone size; those that give it use once, few, many or a size class.

clone size	V gene	J gene	CDR3 length	D gene	CDR3 protein	CDR3 DNA
.	TRBV19	TRBJ1-2	18	.	CASSISKGGAGRIGGYTF	TGTGCCAGTAGTATATCCAAAGGGGGTGCAGGTCGGATCGGTGGCTACACCTTC
.	TRBV2	TRBJ1-6	16	.	CASGTPNPGGNSPLHF	TGTGCCAGCGGAACACCAAATCCTGGCGGTAATTCACCCCTCCACTTT
.	TRBV7-9	TRBJ1-4	17	TRBD1	CASSLGTGTGANEKLFF	TGTGCCAGCAGCTTAGGCACCGGGACAGGGGCAAATGAAAAACTGTTTTTT
once	TRBV19	TRBJ1-2	17	TRBD1	CASSLLTRTGKRNGYTF	TGTGCCAGTAGTCTCCTAACACGGACAGGGAAGCGGAATGGCTACACCTTC
few	TRBV12-5	TRBJ2-7	14	.	CASGLYETSYEQYF	TGTGCTAGTGGTTTGTATGAGACATCTTACGAGCAGTACTTC
.	TRBV6-5	TRBJ2-3	13	.	CASSYGSGVTQYF	TGTGCCAGCAGTTATGGATCCGGGGTTACGCAGTATTTT
.	TRBV6-5	TRBJ2-7	14	TRBD1	CAGKSGTGASEQYF	TGTGCCGGGAAATCCGGGACAGGAGCAAGCGAGCAGTACTTC
.	TRBV10-2	TRBJ2-1	15	TRBD2	CASRVSGISYNEQFF	TGCGCCAGCAGGGTTAGCGGGATCTCCTACAATGAGCAGTTCTTC
.	TRBV5-6	TRBJ1-5	13	.	CASSLNRAQPQHF	TGTGCCAGCAGCTTGAACAGGGCTCAGCCCCAGCATTTT
.	TRBV2	TRBJ1-3	17	TRBD1	CASSDLLDRILRNTIYF	TGTGCCAGCAGTGACCTCCTGGACAGGATCCTCCGAAACACCATATATTTT
once	TRBV7-9	TRBJ1-5	13	.	CASSLVGDQPQHF	TGTGCCAGCAGCTTAGTAGGGGATCAGCCCCAGCATTTT
.	TRBV7-2	TRBJ1-3	17	.	CASSPDEGRVSGNTIYF	TGTGCCAGCAGCCCAGACGAGGGAAGAGTGTCTGGAAACACCATATATTTT
few	TRBV30	TRBJ1-6	18	.	CACRRLGTSPSYNSPLHF	TGTGCCTGCAGAAGACTGGGGACATCCCCCTCCTATAATTCACCCCTCCACTTT
.	TRBV4-2	TRBJ1-1	15	.	CASSQGTPANTEAFF	TGTGCCAGCAGCCAGGGGACTCCGGCGAACACTGAAGCTTTCTTT
.	TRBV4-2	TRBJ1-1	12	.	CASSRRGTEAFF	TGTGCCAGCAGCCGCAGGGGAACTGAAGCTTTCTTT
.	TRBV7-9	TRBJ2-1	15	.	CASSLILGLNNEQFF	TGTGCCAGCAGCTTAATACTGGGCCTAAACAATGAGCAGTTCTTC
many	TRBV7-8	TRBJ2-7	16	TRBD2	CASSFGGTSGIYEQYF	TGTGCCAGCAGCTTTGGGGGGACTAGCGGAATCTACGAGCAGTACTTC
.	TRBV7-6	TRBJ2-7	16	TRBD1	CASSLITQGAAYEQYF	TGTGCCAGCAGCTTAATTACGCAGGGGGCCGCCTACGAGCAGTACTTC
once	TRBV9	TRBJ2-1	13	.	CASSGNIYNEQFF	TGTGCCAGCAGCGGAAACATCTACAATGAGCAGTTCTTC
.	TRBV4-2	TRBJ1-1	12	.	CASSQEGDEAFF	TGTGCCAGCAGCCAAGAGGGAGATGAAGCTTTCTTT
.	TRBV24-1	TRBJ1-1	12	.	CATAGANTEAFF	TGTGCCACCGCGGGGGCGAACACTGAAGCTTTCTTT
.	TRBV28	TRBJ1-3	15	.	CASSLGGGAGNTIYF	TGTGCCAGCAGTTTAGGCGGGGGCGCTGGAAACACCATATATTTT
.	TRBV19	TRBJ1-2	15	TRBD1	CASSSRDRFPYGYTF	TGTGCCAGTAGCTCCCGGGACAGATTCCCCTATGGCTACACCTTC
few	TRBV4-1	TRBJ2-7	14	TRBD1	CASSQGDRVGEQYF	TGCGCCAGCAGCCAAGGGGACAGGGTAGGCGAGCAGTACTTC
.	TRBV6-5	TRBJ2-1	15	TRBD2	CASKPGLAFLGEQFF	TGTGCCAGCAAACCGGGACTAGCCTTCTTGGGTGAGCAGTTCTTC
.	TRBV5-4	TRBJ1-1	11	.	CASSVDSEAFF	TGTGCCAGCAGCGTCGACAGTGAAGCTTTCTTT
.	TRBV5-4	TRBJ1-1	17	TRBD1	CASSPEPGQGGFGRAFF	TGTGCCAGCAGCCCGGAACCGGGACAGGGAGGATTCGGTCGGGCTTTCTTT
.	TRBV9	TRBJ2-7	12	TRBD1	CASSQTGNEQYF	TGTGCCAGCAGCCAGACAGGGAACGAGCAGTACTTC
once	TRBV19	TRBJ1-1	13	TRBD1	CASSIDLDRVAFF	TGTGCCAGTAGTATAGATCTGGACAGGGTTGCTTTCTTT
.	TRBV5-1	TRBJ1-6	17	.	CASSLVAGGREDSPLHF	TGCGCCAGCAGCTTGGTGGCGGGGGGCAGGGAGGATTCACCCCTCCACTTT
.	TRBV30	TRBJ2-1	15	TRBD2	CAWSAQTSGGEEQFF	TGTGCCTGGAGTGCCCAGACTAGCGGGGGCGAAGAGCAGTTCTTC
.	TRBV29-1	TRBJ2-7	14	TRBD1	CSVVTGEADYEQYF	TGCAGCGTTGTAACAGGGGAAGCAGACTACGAGCAGTACTTC
.	TRBV7-3	TRBJ1-6	15	.	CASSLRPRGDSPLHF	TGTGCCAGCAGCTTAAGACCCCGAGGAGATTCACCCCTCCACTTT
few	TRBV6-5	TRBJ2-7	14	TRBD1	CASQPRTGAYEQYF	TGTGCCAGTCAACCTCGGACAGGGGCCTACGAGCAGTACTTC
.	TRBV7-9	TRBJ2-7	14	.	CASSLTRGTYEQYF	TGTGCCAGCAGCTTAACCAGGGGAACCTACGAGCAGTACTTC
.	TRBV7-9	TRBJ2-2	14	.	CASSKGQGTGELFF	TGTGCCAGCAGTAAGGGGCAGGGCACCGGGGAGCTGTTTTTT
.	TRBV11-3	TRBJ2-3	18	TRBD2	CASSSPLGTSGSTDTQYF	TGTGCCAGCAGCTCGCCCTTGGGGACTAGCGGGAGCACAGATACGCAGTATTTT
.	TRBV28	TRBJ1-1	14	.	CASSFGPPRAEAFF	TGTGCCAGCAGCTTCGGCCCCCCGAGGGCTGAAGCTTTCTTT
once	TRBV7-9	TRBJ2-7	13	.	CASSLGQGDEQYF	TGTGCCAGCAGCTTAGGGCAAGGAGACGAGCAGTACTTC
.	TRBV5-8	TRBJ2-1	16	.	CASSPMNGRGHNEQFF	TGTGCCAGCAGCCCAATGAACGGGAGGGGGCACAATGAGCAGTTCTTC
.	TRBV13	TRBJ1-2	16	TRBD1	CASSSRQGGVKDGYTF	TGTGCCAGCAGCTCTCGACAGGGTGGAGTGAAGGATGGCTACACCTTC
.	TRBV25-1	TRBJ2-1	14	TRBD1	CASRDRGSYNEQFF	TGTGCCAGCAGGGACAGGGGTTCCTACAATGAGCAGTTCTTC
.	TRBV12-3/TRBV12-4	TRBJ2-1	13	.	CAISNRVHDEQFF	TGTGCCATCTCCAACAGGGTACACGATGAGCAGTTCTTC